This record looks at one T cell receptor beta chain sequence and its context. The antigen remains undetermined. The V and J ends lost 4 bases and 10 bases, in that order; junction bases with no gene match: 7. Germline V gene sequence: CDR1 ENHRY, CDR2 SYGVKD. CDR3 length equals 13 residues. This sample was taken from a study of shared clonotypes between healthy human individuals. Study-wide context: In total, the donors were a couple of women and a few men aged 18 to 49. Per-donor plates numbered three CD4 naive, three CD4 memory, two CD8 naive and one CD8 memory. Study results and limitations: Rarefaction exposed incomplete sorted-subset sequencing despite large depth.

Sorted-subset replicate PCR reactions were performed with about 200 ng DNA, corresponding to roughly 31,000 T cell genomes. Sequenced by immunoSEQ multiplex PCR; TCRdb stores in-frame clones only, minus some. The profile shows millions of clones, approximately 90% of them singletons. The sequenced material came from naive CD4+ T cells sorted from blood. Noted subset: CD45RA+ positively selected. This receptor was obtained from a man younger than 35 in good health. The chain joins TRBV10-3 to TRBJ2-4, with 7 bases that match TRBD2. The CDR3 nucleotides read TGTGCCATCAGTGGGGGGGGAGACTTGATTCAGTACTTC. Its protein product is CAISGGGDLIQYF.